The rows below give T cell receptor beta chains drawn from one sample of a study of vaccination effects on CD4 cells after COVID-19. TCRdb's table, derived via immunoSEQ multiplex PCR, lists solely in-frame clones and lacks some. This table has 35,000 to 40,000 clones, roughly 79% appearing once. No cognate antigen is known for these TCRs. Sequenced here: CD4+ T cells from PBMCs cultured without peptide, sampled before COVID-19 vaccination. The receptors were sampled from a human donor who received a COVID-19 vaccine. Both conserved end residues are part of each CDR3. A D gene is named only where the DNA matches it firmly. Expanded clones get a size class; other rows say once, few or many, or leave the size out.

D: NA; J: TRBJ1-5; size: NA; V: TRBV15; DNA: TGTGCCACCAGCCCAGGGCCCTTGCAGCCCCAGCATTTT; CDR3: CATSPGPLQPQHF
D: TRBD1; J: TRBJ1-1; size: NA; V: TRBV16; DNA: TGTGCCAGCAGCCAATCCTATACAGGGGGCACTGAAGCTTTCTTT; CDR3: CASSQSYTGGTEAFF
D: NA; J: TRBJ2-2; size: NA; V: TRBV28; DNA: TGTGCCAGCAGCCGAAGGACCCTAGGCGGCGGGGAGCTGTTTTTT; CDR3: CASSRRTLGGGELFF
D: TRBD1; J: TRBJ1-5; size: NA; V: TRBV5-1; DNA: TGCGCCAGCAGCTCCGGGACAGGGGGCCCCAATCAGCCCCAGCATTTT; CDR3: CASSSGTGGPNQPQHF
D: TRBD1; J: TRBJ1-1; size: few; V: TRBV19; DNA: TGTGCCAGTCGAGGGGGCTACACTGAAGCTTTCTTT; CDR3: CASRGGYTEAFF
D: NA; J: TRBJ2-3; size: NA; V: TRBV2; DNA: TGTGCCAGGGCCGGGACCCACTCCACAGATACGCAGTATTTT; CDR3: CARAGTHSTDTQYF
D: NA; J: TRBJ2-3; size: NA; V: TRBV27; DNA: TGTGCCAGCAGTTTATCGGGGACGTTGGGCACAGATACGCAGTATTTT; CDR3: CASSLSGTLGTDTQYF
D: TRBD1; J: TRBJ1-1; size: NA; V: TRBV20-1; DNA: TGCAGTGCTGAGGGGGCGGAGGGGGCTTTCTTT; CDR3: CSAEGAEGAFF
D: NA; J: TRBJ1-6; size: few; V: TRBV5-4; DNA: TGTGCCAGCAGCTTAGGGTCCACAGGGAATAATTCACCCCTCCACTTT; CDR3: CASSLGSTGNNSPLHF
D: NA; J: TRBJ2-7; size: NA; V: TRBV27; DNA: TGTGCCAGCAGTAAAGGACAACAGAACTACGAGCAGTACTTC; CDR3: CASSKGQQNYEQYF
D: NA; J: TRBJ2-5; size: few; V: TRBV5-1; DNA: TGCGCCAGCAGCCCAAGTGGGGATCCACAAGAGACCCAGTACTTC; CDR3: CASSPSGDPQETQYF
D: NA; J: TRBJ1-2; size: NA; V: TRBV27; DNA: TGTGCCAGCAGTTTCCGGGGCGTTAACTATGGCTACACCTTC; CDR3: CASSFRGVNYGYTF
D: TRBD2; J: TRBJ2-2; size: NA; V: TRBV5-1; DNA: TGCGCCAGCAGCGTCGCCGGGACGGCTCAGCGGGAGCGGGGAAACACCGGGGAGCTGTTTTTT; CDR3: CASSVAGTAQRERGNTGELFF
D: NA; J: TRBJ2-2; size: NA; V: TRBV7-8; DNA: TGTGCCAGCAGCGTCAGGGGGGGAGTGAACACCGGGGAGCTGTTTTTT; CDR3: CASSVRGGVNTGELFF
D: NA; J: TRBJ1-6; size: NA; V: TRBV10-3; DNA: TGTGCCATCAGTGAGAACAATTCACCCCTCCACTTT; CDR3: CAISENNSPLHF
D: NA; J: TRBJ1-2; size: NA; V: TRBV7-8; DNA: TGTGCCAGCAGCGACCGGGCCTCCCGCCCCCATGGCTACACCTTC; CDR3: CASSDRASRPHGYTF
D: NA; J: TRBJ1-2; size: few; V: TRBV6-2/TRBV6-3; DNA: TGTGCCAGCAGTTACGGCGGCAGGCTCTATGGCTACACCTTC; CDR3: CASSYGGRLYGYTF
D: NA; J: TRBJ2-1; size: NA; V: TRBV29-1; DNA: TGCAGCGTTGGAGAGGGGGATGAGCAGTTCTTC; CDR3: CSVGEGDEQFF
D: NA; J: TRBJ1-5; size: NA; V: TRBV24-1; DNA: TGTGCCACCAGTGATTTCGGGAGCAATCAGCCCCAGCATTTT; CDR3: CATSDFGSNQPQHF
D: NA; J: TRBJ1-1; size: NA; V: TRBV14; DNA: TGTGCCAGCAGCCAGGTAATGGGGTCGCGTGAAGCTTTCTTT; CDR3: CASSQVMGSREAFF
D: TRBD1; J: TRBJ1-2; size: NA; V: TRBV7-9; DNA: TGTGCCAGCAGCGATGGACAGGGGGACAATGGCTACACCTTC; CDR3: CASSDGQGDNGYTF
D: TRBD1; J: TRBJ2-7; size: NA; V: TRBV10-3; DNA: TGTGCCATCAGTGAGATTTCCGGACAGGCCGAGCAGTACTTC; CDR3: CAISEISGQAEQYF
D: NA; J: TRBJ2-2; size: NA; V: TRBV30; DNA: TGTGCCTGGAAGTCCACCGGGGAGCTGTTTTTT; CDR3: CAWKSTGELFF
D: NA; J: TRBJ1-2; size: NA; V: TRBV19; DNA: TGTGCCAGTAGTGCCCCTGGCCGGGACAAGTTGGGCCATTGGGGCTACACCTTC; CDR3: CASSAPGRDKLGHWGYTF
D: NA; J: TRBJ1-2; size: few; V: TRBV10-1; DNA: TGCGCCACCGACCGACAGGTTCAACCAACTAACTATGGCTACACCTTC; CDR3: CATDRQVQPTNYGYTF
D: TRBD1; J: TRBJ2-7; size: NA; V: TRBV9; DNA: TGTGCCAGCAGCGTAGAACAGGGGACCCCCTACGAGCAGTACTTC; CDR3: CASSVEQGTPYEQYF
D: TRBD2; J: TRBJ2-7; size: NA; V: TRBV5-1; DNA: TGCGCCAGCAGCTTGGAACTAGCGGGAGTTCACGAGCAGTACTTC; CDR3: CASSLELAGVHEQYF
D: NA; J: TRBJ2-7; size: NA; V: TRBV27; DNA: TGTGCCAGCAGTATGAGGGTAGGGGTCCTGTACTTC; CDR3: CASSMRVGVLYF
D: NA; J: TRBJ2-3; size: NA; V: TRBV6-5; DNA: TGTGCCACAGGAGGACGGAATGCGCAGTATTTT; CDR3: CATGGRNAQYF
D: TRBD1; J: TRBJ1-5; size: NA; V: TRBV6-5; DNA: TGTGCCAGCAGTCGAGGACAGGGCGGTCAGCCCCAGCATTTT; CDR3: CASSRGQGGQPQHF
D: NA; J: TRBJ2-3; size: once; V: TRBV19; DNA: TGTGCCAGTAAAGAGGGGAGACTAGATACGCAGTATTTT; CDR3: CASKEGRLDTQYF
D: TRBD2; J: TRBJ2-1; size: NA; V: TRBV13; DNA: TGTGCCAGCAGCACCAGACTAGCGGGGGGGATCGACAATGAGCAGTTCTTC; CDR3: CASSTRLAGGIDNEQFF
D: NA; J: TRBJ1-3; size: NA; V: TRBV29-1; DNA: TGCAGCGTTGTAGCGCGGGGGCAAGGCGCAGGAAACACCATATATTTT; CDR3: CSVVARGQGAGNTIYF
D: NA; J: TRBJ1-5; size: NA; V: TRBV6-2/TRBV6-3; DNA: TGTGCCAGCAGTTATATGGGCAATCAGCCCCAGCATTTT; CDR3: CASSYMGNQPQHF
D: TRBD1; J: TRBJ1-2; size: NA; V: TRBV6-5; DNA: TGTGCCAGCACCTCGGACAGGGTAGGTGGCTACACCTTC; CDR3: CASTSDRVGGYTF
D: NA; J: TRBJ1-2; size: NA; V: TRBV12-3/TRBV12-4; DNA: TGTGCCAGCAGTTTAAGGATCTTTGGCTACACCTTC; CDR3: CASSLRIFGYTF
D: NA; J: TRBJ2-7; size: NA; V: TRBV12-3/TRBV12-4; DNA: TGTGCCAGCAGCTTGACACTATCCTACGAGCAGTACTTC; CDR3: CASSLTLSYEQYF
D: TRBD2; J: TRBJ2-1; size: NA; V: TRBV10-3; DNA: TGTGCCATCAGTGGGACTAGCGGGGGTTACAATGAGCAGTTCTTC; CDR3: CAISGTSGGYNEQFF
D: NA; J: TRBJ1-2; size: NA; V: TRBV28; DNA: TGTGCCAGCAATTATGGGGGCTACGGAAACTATGGCTACACCTTC; CDR3: CASNYGGYGNYGYTF
D: NA; J: TRBJ2-1; size: NA; V: TRBV27; DNA: TGTGCCAGCAGTTTCGACGTGCGTGGCTACAATGAGCAGTTCTTC; CDR3: CASSFDVRGYNEQFF
D: NA; J: TRBJ2-3; size: NA; V: TRBV30; DNA: TGTGCCTGGAGTGTAAACCTAGGGAGCACAGATACGCAGTATTTT; CDR3: CAWSVNLGSTDTQYF